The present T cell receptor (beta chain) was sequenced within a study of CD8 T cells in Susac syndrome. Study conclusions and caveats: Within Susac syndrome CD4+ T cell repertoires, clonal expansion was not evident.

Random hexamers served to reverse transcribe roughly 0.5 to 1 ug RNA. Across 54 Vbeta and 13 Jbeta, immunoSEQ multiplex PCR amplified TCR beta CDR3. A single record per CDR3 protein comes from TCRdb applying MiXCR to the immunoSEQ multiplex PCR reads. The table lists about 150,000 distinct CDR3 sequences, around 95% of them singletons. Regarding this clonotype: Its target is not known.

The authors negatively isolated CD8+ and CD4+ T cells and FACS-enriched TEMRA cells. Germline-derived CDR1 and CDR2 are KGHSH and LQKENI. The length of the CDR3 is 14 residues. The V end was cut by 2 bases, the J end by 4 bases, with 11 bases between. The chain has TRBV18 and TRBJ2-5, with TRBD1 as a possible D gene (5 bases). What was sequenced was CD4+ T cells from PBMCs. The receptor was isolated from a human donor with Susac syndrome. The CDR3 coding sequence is TGTGCCAGCTCACCAATCAGGGAAGGAGAGACCCAGTACTTC. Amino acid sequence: CASSPIREGETQYF.